These 21 T cell receptor beta chains share one sample of origin, sequenced in a study of T cell repertoires in cytomegalovirus infection (dated by TCRdb to the late 2010s). No antigen is known for these receptors. This sample's treatment or condition label indicates: in vitro stimulation with specific CMV peptide epitopes to enrich CMV-specific T cells. Sequencing took place on an Illumina HiSeq 1500. Using fastp trimming at Q25 and MiXCR clonotype assembly, TCRdb reanalyzed the public sequencing data and kept in-frame beta chains. All rows with the same CDR3 protein become a single entry with the most common DNA and genes. In all, the sample holds 50,000 to 60,000 distinct CDR3 sequences, and roughly a fifth of those were seen once. Of the sample, about 82% is held by the ten largest clones. The sample was CD8+ T cells from cultured PBMCs, taken from culture after CMV antigen stimulation. All receptors come from a human donor in good health (CMV status not recorded). Some clones in this sample may be carry-over from other donors' samples.

The chain couples TRBV10-2 to TRBJ1-3, with unresolved D. CDR3 length: 15 residues. Trimming removed 10 bases from V and 2 bases from J, with 18 bases in between. Germline V gene lookup returns CDR1 WSHSY and CDR2 SAAADI. The DNA of the CDR3 is TGCGCCACCCGAAAGGAACAATCGCCTGGAAACACCATATATTTT. It specifies CATRKEQSPGNTIYF.

Comment on this clonotype: An end of the junction differs from the germline gene, which may be a read error. This chain joins TRBV27 and TRBJ2-7, with D possibly TRBD1 on 5 matching bases. Per germline, CDR1 MNHEY and CDR2 SMNVEV (reference sequence). CDR3 length equals 14 residues. CDR3: CASRLSLTDLEQYF. The CDR3, as DNA: TGTGCCAGCCGTTTATCCTTGACAGACCTAGAGCAGTACTTC.

This chain uses TRBV6-1 with TRBJ1-1, with TRBD1 matching 8 bases. V gave up 3 bases and J gave up 5 bases; unmatched junction bases: 5. CDR1 and CDR2 from the germline V gene are MNHNS and SASEGT. The CDR3 is made up of 14 amino acids. For the CDR3, the DNA is TGTGCCAGCAGTGAGGACAGGGAAAGAACTGAAGCTTTCTTT. Translating gives CASSEDRERTEAFF.

In this sample, this clonotype turned up a few times. The gene calls are TRBV10-2 and TRBJ2-6; no reliable D call. The CDR3 loop spans 13 amino acids. The V gene lost 8 bases and the J gene lost 0 bases, with 5 bases spanning the gap. Germline V lookup: CDR1 WSHSY, CDR2 SAAADI. The CDR3 is CASLTSGANVLTF. The CDR3 nucleotides read TGCGCCAGCTTGACCTCTGGGGCCAACGTCCTGACTTTC.

V usage is TRBV4-1 and J usage is TRBJ2-7; 10 bases map to TRBD2. Germline CDR1 is MGHRA and CDR2 is YSYEKL. With 0 bases clipped from V and 6 bases from J, the junction kept 5 bases outside the gene matches. This CDR3 spans 15 amino acids. The CDR3 DNA reads as TGCGCCAGCAGCCAAGAACGGCTAGCGGGGGCCGAGCAGTACTTC. Its protein is CASSQERLAGAEQYF.

In its sample, this clonotype was seen a few times. The chain links TRBV7-9 to TRBJ2-1, with no clear D. This CDR3 spans 15 amino acids. Germline loops: CDR1 SEHNR, CDR2 FQNEAQ (reference sequence). Trimming took off 5 bases at V and 0 bases at J, with 11 bases between the two ends. The CDR3 DNA sequence: TGTGCCAGCAGCGCAAGCGAGACCTCCTACAATGAGCAGTTCTTC. Residues: CASSASETSYNEQFF. Complete variable domain (other parts from reference TRBV7-9 and TRBJ2-1): DTGVSQNPRHKITKRGQNVTFRCDPISEHNRLYWYRQTLGQGPEFLTYFQNEAQLEKSRLLSDRFSAERPKGSFSTLEIQRTEQGDSAMYLCASSASETSYNEQFFGPGTRLTVL.

This clonotype was seen only a few times. This sequence joins TRBV27 and TRBJ1-1, with D tentatively TRBD1 (5 bases). Germline V CDR1 and CDR2: MNHEY, SMNVEV (reference sequence). The CDR3 is made up of 15 amino acids. Deletions cut 0 bases from V and 1 base from J, with 9 bases between. DNA for the CDR3: TGTGCCAGCAGTTTATCAGCAGGGAGGAACACTGAAGCTTTCTTT. Protein sequence: CASSLSAGRNTEAFF.

The chain is built from TRBV4-2 and TRBJ2-1; the match to TRBD2 covers 10 bases. The V and J ends lost 0 bases and 6 bases, in that order; junction bases with no gene match: 11. Germline V gene lookup returns CDR1 LGHNA and CDR2 YNFKEQ. The CDR3 totals 18 residues. The chain's CDR3 is CASSQDRSERGGLNEQFF. CDR3 DNA sequence: TGTGCCAGCAGCCAAGATAGATCGGAGCGGGGGGGCCTCAATGAGCAGTTCTTC.

The V call is TRBV7-2, the J call TRBJ2-7; 7 nucleotides match TRBD1. The junction had 7 bases not matched to a gene; V was cut back by 5 bases and J by 0 bases. CDR1 and CDR2 (germline): SGHTA, FQGNSA. The CDR3 consists of 15 residues. The CDR3 spells CASSLYRDSSYEQYF. Here the CDR3 DNA reads TGTGCCAGCAGCCTCTACCGGGACAGCTCCTACGAGCAGTACTTC.

V usage is TRBV7-6 and J usage is TRBJ2-1; 10 nucleotides match TRBD2. Per germline, CDR1 SGHVS and CDR2 FNYEAQ. The CDR3 sequence is 18 residues long. J gave up 4 bases and V 3 bases, and 12 bases lay outside the gene matches. CDR3 nucleotides: TGTGCCAGCAGCTTTGATACTAGCGGGGAAGGGAGTTACAATGAGCAGTTCTTC. Encoded protein: CASSFDTSGEGSYNEQFF.

This clonotype was seen a few times. J is TRBJ1-1 and V is TRBV6-1, with D maybe TRBD1 (5 bases). This CDR3 spans 15 amino acids. V was trimmed by 5 bases and J by 4 bases, leaving 17 bases between them. CDR1 and CDR2 from the germline V gene are MNHNS and SASEGT. The CDR3 is CASSPTQGGGTEAFF. The CDR3 nucleotides read TGTGCCAGCAGTCCCACCCAGGGTGGGGGCACTGAAGCTTTCTTT.

CDR3 amino acids: CASKGYSNTEAFF. CDR3 nucleotide sequence: TGTGCCAGCAAGGGGTATTCGAACACTGAAGCTTTCTTT. The rearrangement links TRBV2 to TRBJ1-1; a possible D gene is TRBD1 (5 bases). The CDR3 covers 13 residues. With 7 bases removed from V and 1 base from J, the gap between germline ends came to 10 bases. Germline CDR1 reads SNHLY; CDR2 reads FYNNEI.

This clonotype was seen a handful of times. CDR3 region: CASTPGSGNTIYF. The CDR3 nucleotides are TGTGCCAGCACTCCCGGCTCTGGAAACACCATATATTTT. The V call is TRBV27, the J call TRBJ1-3; D gene ambiguous. The CDR3 contains 13 residues. Trimming took off 7 bases at V and 0 bases at J, with 7 bases between the two ends. Per the germline V gene, CDR1 is MNHEY and CDR2 is SMNVEV (reference sequence).

The sample holds one count of this clonotype. The J gene is TRBJ1-2, the V gene TRBV12-3 or TRBV12-4; possibly TRBD1 for D (5 bases). Trimming took 7 bases from V and 8 from J, leaving 20 bases between them. The CDR3 has 14 residues. Here the CDR3 reads CASTPARAGKGYTF. CDR3 nucleotide sequence: TGTGCCAGCACCCCCGCCAGGGCAGGGAAAGGCTACACCTTC.

The V gene is TRBV7-3, the J gene TRBJ1-2, with D maybe TRBD1 (6 bases). Germline lookup yields CDR1 SGHTA and CDR2 FQGTGA. The CDR3 is 15 residues long. Trimming removed 5 bases at V and 6 bases at J, with 19 bases between. CDR3: CASSPGGGAADGYTF. The DNA for the CDR3 is TGTGCCAGCAGCCCTGGGGGGGGCGCTGCGGATGGCTACACCTTC.

The chain joins TRBV12-3 or TRBV12-4 to TRBJ1-2; D is unclear. The V end lost 3 bases, the J end lost 5 bases, and 10 bases lay between the germline ends. The CDR3 spans 13 residues. The DNA of the CDR3 is TGTGCCAGCAGTTTCCGGGCGGGGTATGGCTACACCTTC. Residues: CASSFRAGYGYTF.

This clonotype was seen more than once but under ten times. The chain combines TRBV7-2 with TRBJ1-3, with D maybe TRBD1 (5 bases). Germline-derived CDR1 and CDR2 are SGHTA and FQGNSA. The length of the CDR3 is 15 residues. With 5 bases removed from V and 4 bases from J, the gap between germline ends came to 15 bases. The CDR3 sequence: CASSPRGGAGNTIYF. CDR3 in DNA: TGTGCCAGCAGCCCGCGGGGGGGAGCAGGAAACACCATATATTTT. The whole variable domain, remainder taken from reference TRBV7-2 and TRBJ1-3, is GAGVSQSPSNKVTEKGKDVELRCDPISGHTALYWYRQSLGQGLEFLIYFQGNSAPDKSGLPSDRFSAERTGGSVSTLTIQRTQQEDSAVYLCASSPRGGAGNTIYFGEGSWLTVV.

This clonotype was observed a handful of times. The V and J genes are TRBV7-6 and TRBJ1-1; D unresolved. The germline V gene has CDR1 SGHVS and CDR2 FNYEAQ. The CDR3 length is 17 residues. Between the trimmed V and J ends, which lost 3 bases and 0 bases, there was a span of 17 bases. The CDR3 region has the DNA TGTGCCAGCAGCTTGGGAGCGGGCCAGAGATTGAACACTGAAGCTTTCTTT. Its protein is CASSLGAGQRLNTEAFF.

The gene calls are TRBV6-2 or TRBV6-3 and TRBJ1-1; D unclear. V was shortened by 4 bases and J by 0 bases, with 12 bases between the two germline ends. Germline V lookup: CDR1 MNHEY, CDR2 SVGEGT. This CDR3 has 15 residues. The CDR3 DNA is TGTGCCAGCAGTTTCGGTTCAGGTTTGAACACTGAAGCTTTCTTT. Translating gives CASSFGSGLNTEAFF.

This chain uses TRBV19 with TRBJ2-3, with a tentative D call TRBD2 (7 bases). With 1 base removed from V and 10 bases from J, the gap between germline ends came to 12 bases. Per germline, CDR1 LNHDA and CDR2 SQIVND (reference sequence). CDR3 size: 13 residues. CDR3: CASSIGNGGPQYF. The CDR3 DNA reads TGTGCCAGTAGTATAGGGAACGGGGGGCCGCAGTATTTT. The full variable domain, with the rest looked up from reference TRBV19 and TRBJ2-3, is DGGITQSPKYLFRKEGQNVTLSCEQNLNHDAMYWYRQDPGQGLRLIYYSQIVNDFQKGDIAEGYSVSREKKESFPLTVTSAQKNPTAFYLCASSIGNGGPQYFGPGTRLTVL.

This chain uses TRBV7-9 with TRBJ2-7, with D perhaps assigned TRBD1 or TRBD2 (5 bases each). This CDR3 is 15 amino acids long. Germline V gene sequence: CDR1 SEHNR, CDR2 FQNEAQ (reference sequence). Trimming pared 3 bases from V and 2 bases from J, leaving 14 bases between. This CDR3 reads CASSLGTVTTYEQYF. As DNA, the CDR3 is TGTGCCAGCAGCTTGGGGACGGTGACGACCTACGAGCAGTACTTC.